A selection of T cell receptor beta chains follows, all from one sample in a study of blood T cells in healthy people across ages. TCRdb called the 5' RACE reads again in MiXCR, with one record for every CDR3 protein. The sample consists of 800,000 to 950,000 distinct CDR3 sequences, around 49% of them appearing once. Sequencing was performed on blood. The receptor set was obtained from a man aged 25-45 years in good health. CDR3s include the opening cysteine and the closing phenylalanine or tryptophan. D genes are given only for firm matches. The size of a clone is reported for some rows only, either as once, few or many, or as a class for expanded clones.

J gene,V gene,D gene,clone size,CDR3 DNA,CDR3 protein
TRBJ2-3,TRBV2,.,.,TGTGCCAGCAGTCAGCAGGGGGTAGCAGGGGGAGGAACAGATACGCAGTATTTT,CASSQQGVAGGGTDTQYF
TRBJ2-5,TRBV5-4,.,.,TGTGCCAGCACCGTGGGGGCAGGGGAACAAGAGACCCAGTACTTC,CASTVGAGEQETQYF
TRBJ2-1,TRBV4-3,.,.,TGCGCCAGCAGCAAAGACAAGGTCAATGAGCAGTTCTTC,CASSKDKVNEQFF
TRBJ2-3,TRBV15,TRBD2,.,TGTGCCACCTCGGGGGGGTTCACAGATACGCAGTATTTT,CATSGGFTDTQYF
TRBJ1-3,TRBV5-5,.,.,TGTGCCAGCAGCTGGGACAGAAACACCATATATTTT,CASSWDRNTIYF
TRBJ2-1,TRBV7-2,.,.,TGTGCCAGCAGCTTAATCGGGGCAGGAGCCTACAATGAGCAGTTCTTC,CASSLIGAGAYNEQFF
TRBJ1-1,TRBV3-1,.,once,TGTGCCAGCAGCCGAATCGGAAGCGACACTGAAGCTTTCTTT,CASSRIGSDTEAFF
TRBJ1-1,TRBV4-3,.,.,TGCGCCAGCAGCCAAGATTCCCCCGACACCGAAGCTTTCTTT,CASSQDSPDTEAFF
TRBJ2-1,TRBV3-1,TRBD1,.,TGTGCCAACACAGGGGTCGGAGAGACCCAGTTCTTC,CANTGVGETQFF
TRBJ1-5,TRBV20-1,.,few,TGCAGTGCTATCTCTGGGCAGAACAATCAGCCCCAGCATTTT,CSAISGQNNQPQHF
TRBJ2-7,TRBV20-1,TRBD2,.,TGCAGTGCTAGAGACATGACTAGCGGGGGCCTCTACGAGCAGTACTTC,CSARDMTSGGLYEQYF
TRBJ2-3,TRBV9,.,.,TGTGCCAGCAGCGTAGGTCTCCGGGTATCCCGCACAGATACGCAGTATTTT,CASSVGLRVSRTDTQYF
TRBJ1-2,TRBV4-1,.,.,TGCGCCAGCAGTCCGGGCAGGGGCTATGGCTACACCTTC,CASSPGRGYGYTF
TRBJ2-1,TRBV27,.,.,TGTGCCAGCAGTTGGCACGGTGAGCAGTTCTTC,CASSWHGEQFF
TRBJ2-7,TRBV4-3,.,.,TGCGCCAGCAGCCAAGACGGAGGGGTGTCCCCTTCCTTTGGTGGGTACGAGCAGTACTTC,CASSQDGGVSPSFGGYEQYF
TRBJ2-1,TRBV9,.,.,TGTGCCAGCAGCGTAGGAGGCAGTAATTACAATGAGCAGTTCTTC,CASSVGGSNYNEQFF
TRBJ1-5,TRBV4-1,.,.,TGCGCCAGCAGCCAAGATGCAGCAGATCAGCCCCAGCATTTT,CASSQDAADQPQHF
TRBJ1-6,TRBV5-1,TRBD1,many,TGCGCCAGCCGACAGGGAGATAATTCACCCCTCCACTTT,CASRQGDNSPLHF
TRBJ2-5,TRBV6-6,TRBD2,.,TGTGCCAGCAGCACGGGACTAGCGGGGGGGGAGCAGTACTTC,CASSTGLAGGEQYF
TRBJ2-1,TRBV6-6,TRBD2,.,TGTGCCGGCAGGAGGGGTAGCGGGGGGGTATCCTACGAGCAGTTCTTC,CAGRRGSGGVSYEQFF
TRBJ2-1,TRBV7-8,.,.,TGTGCCAGCACCCCGGGTAGACACAATGAGCAGTTCTTC,CASTPGRHNEQFF
TRBJ2-1,TRBV12-3/TRBV12-4,TRBD2,few,TGTGCCAGCAGATCTCCGACTAGCGGGGCCTACAATGAGCAGTTCTTC,CASRSPTSGAYNEQFF
TRBJ2-7,TRBV7-2,TRBD1,.,TGTGCCAGCAGCCTAACAGGGGGCGAATCCTACGAGCAGTACTTC,CASSLTGGESYEQYF
TRBJ2-3,TRBV5-1,TRBD2,.,TGCGCCAGCAGGCTTGGAGACAGCGGGGTCGGCACAGATACGCAGTATTTT,CASRLGDSGVGTDTQYF
TRBJ2-1,TRBV11-1,TRBD2,.,TGTGCCAGCAGCTTAGCCGGGGGGGTAGGAACCTACAATGAGCAGTTCTTC,CASSLAGGVGTYNEQFF
TRBJ2-5,TRBV7-8,TRBD1,many,TGTGCCAGCAGCTTGTCTTTGGACAGGTTGGAGACCCAGTACTTC,CASSLSLDRLETQYF
TRBJ2-7,TRBV6-5,.,.,TGTGCCAGCAGTCCCGAAAGCTACTCCTACGAGCAGTACTTC,CASSPESYSYEQYF
TRBJ2-3,TRBV6-1,.,.,TGTGCCAGCAGTGAAGGGACAAGCGCACGTAGAGATACGCAGTATTTT,CASSEGTSARRDTQYF
TRBJ2-3,TRBV4-1,TRBD2,.,TGCGCCAGCAGCCACCAAGGGGCGGGAGGAACAGATACGCAGTATTTT,CASSHQGAGGTDTQYF
TRBJ2-7,TRBV25-1,.,.,TGTGCCAGCACTCCAGACACAGCCTACGAGCAGTACTTC,CASTPDTAYEQYF
TRBJ2-7,TRBV7-6,.,.,TGTGCCAGCAGTTTAACCTCCTCGAACTACGAGCAGTACTTC,CASSLTSSNYEQYF
TRBJ1-1,TRBV18,.,.,TGTGCCAGCTCACCGAAGGAGACTGAAGCTTTCTTT,CASSPKETEAFF
TRBJ1-5,TRBV20-1,.,once,TGCAGTGCGAGCCAGTATAGCAATCAGCCCCAGCATTTT,CSASQYSNQPQHF
TRBJ2-1,TRBV30,TRBD2,.,TGTGCCTGGAGTGGTAGCGGGGGGCGGGGGTTCTTC,CAWSGSGGRGFF
TRBJ2-1,TRBV7-9,.,.,TGTGCCAGCAGCTTAGTCACCCCCGTGTATTCCTACAATGAGCAGTTCTTC,CASSLVTPVYSYNEQFF
TRBJ1-1,TRBV10-3,.,.,TGTGCCATCAGTGAACCGGCGATGAACACTGAAGCTTTCTTT,CAISEPAMNTEAFF
TRBJ2-7,TRBV13,.,few,TGTGCCAGCAGCTTAGGGCTTACCTCCTACGAGCAGTACTTC,CASSLGLTSYEQYF
TRBJ2-1,TRBV10-3,.,.,TGTGCCATTACGGGGGCGCGAAATGGGCAGTTCTTC,CAITGARNGQFF
TRBJ2-3,TRBV5-1,TRBD1,few,TGCGCCAGCAGCGATACAGGGGGCTACGGAGATACGCAGTATTTT,CASSDTGGYGDTQYF
TRBJ1-5,TRBV4-3,.,.,TGCGCCAGCAGCCAAGATTCGGCCTCACAGCAGCCCCAGCATTTT,CASSQDSASQQPQHF
TRBJ2-1,TRBV4-2,.,.,TGTGCCAGCAGCCAAGGCTCGGGCGTCGATGGGCAGTTCTTC,CASSQGSGVDGQFF
TRBJ2-7,TRBV27,.,.,TGTGCCAGCAGTTTAGAGGGGACAAACTACGAGCAGTACTTC,CASSLEGTNYEQYF
TRBJ2-1,TRBV12-3/TRBV12-4,.,.,TGTGCCACAACAAGGATCAATGAGCGGTTCTTC,CATTRINERFF
TRBJ2-1,TRBV11-3,.,.,TGTGCCAGCAGCTTAGCCCAACGGTTTTTTGATGAGCAGTTCTTC,CASSLAQRFFDEQFF
TRBJ1-5,TRBV10-3,.,few,TGTGCCATCAGTGAGTCAAATCAGCCCCAGCATTTT,CAISESNQPQHF
TRBJ2-7,TRBV29-1,.,.,TGCAGCGTTGAAGAAGCAGCCTCCTACGAGCAGTACTTC,CSVEEAASYEQYF
TRBJ2-1,TRBV29-1,.,.,TGCAGCGTTCGACTAGTTGGGGAGCAGTTCTTC,CSVRLVGEQFF
TRBJ1-5,TRBV20-1,TRBD1,.,TGCAGTGCCTCTGGGACAGCGAATCAGCCCCAGCATTTT,CSASGTANQPQHF
TRBJ2-7,TRBV6-5,.,.,TGTGCCAGCTCTTATAACCGCGGCCCGGGCTACGAGCAGTACTTC,CASSYNRGPGYEQYF
TRBJ2-6,TRBV4-1,.,.,TGCGCCAGCAGCCAAGTGAAGGTCTCTGGGGCCAACGTCCTGACTTTC,CASSQVKVSGANVLTF
TRBJ2-1,TRBV14,.,.,TGTGCCAGCAGCCAAGATTGGGAGACCCAGTTCTTC,CASSQDWETQFF
TRBJ2-7,TRBV5-1,.,.,TGCGCCAGCAGCTTGACAGGGCCCCTCTCCTACGAGCAGTACTTC,CASSLTGPLSYEQYF
TRBJ2-7,TRBV6-5,TRBD1,.,TGTGCCAGCAGTTACTTGCGACAGGGGTCAGCCTACGAGCAGTACTTC,CASSYLRQGSAYEQYF
TRBJ1-1,TRBV5-8,.,.,TGTGCCAGCAGCTCATATACGAAGAACACTGAAGCTTTCTTT,CASSSYTKNTEAFF
TRBJ1-5,TRBV7-2,.,once,TGTGCCAGCAGCTTAGGAAGTGGAAGCAATCAGCCCCAGCATTTT,CASSLGSGSNQPQHF
TRBJ1-5,TRBV4-1,.,.,TGCGCCAGCAGCCAGAGAGGACTTGATAGCAATCAGCCCCAGCATTTT,CASSQRGLDSNQPQHF
TRBJ2-6,TRBV12-3/TRBV12-4,.,few,TGTGCCAGCAGTGCTTTTCTGGACTCTGGGGCCAACGTCCTGACTTTC,CASSAFLDSGANVLTF